This note documents a single T cell receptor (beta chain) sequence. What it binds is not known. This sample is part of a study of T cell responses to AZD1222 COVID-19 vaccine. Points from the study as a whole: There were repertoire samples only from the period after the peak T cell response. At baseline, seropositivity was found in only a handful of AZD1222 recipients. Close to half of all spike-specific TCRs reportedly target regions of the variants that are unmutated. Clonal diversity may have been underestimated in mostly white British donors.

TCRdb's table, derived via immunoSEQ multiplex PCR, lists solely in-frame clones and lacks some. The sample shows more than 85,000 clones, around nine tenths of them seen only once. Trimming took 5 bases from V and 8 from J, leaving 18 bases between them. Germline V gives CDR1 SGHNT, CDR2 YENEEA. This CDR3 has 14 residues. This clonotype originated in an adult in good health. The rearrangement joins TRBV11-3 to TRBJ1-1; the D gene is possibly TRBD1 (5 bases). Sample: peripheral blood, taken on day 0 of AZD1222 vaccination. CDR3 residues: CASSPQEQFGEAFF. In nucleotides, the CDR3 is TGTGCCAGCAGCCCACAGGAACAATTTGGCGAAGCTTTCTTT.